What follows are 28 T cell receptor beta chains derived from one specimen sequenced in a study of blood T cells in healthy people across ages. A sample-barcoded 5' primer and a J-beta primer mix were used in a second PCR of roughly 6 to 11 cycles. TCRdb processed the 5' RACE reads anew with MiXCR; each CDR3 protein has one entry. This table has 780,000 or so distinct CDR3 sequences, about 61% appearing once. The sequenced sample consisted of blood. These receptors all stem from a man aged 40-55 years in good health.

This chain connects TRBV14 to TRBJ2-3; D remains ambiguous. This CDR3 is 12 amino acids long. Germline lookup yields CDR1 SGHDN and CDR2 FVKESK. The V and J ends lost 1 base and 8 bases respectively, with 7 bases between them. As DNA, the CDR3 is TGTGCCAGCAGCCAAGGCCTACCTACGCAGTATTTT. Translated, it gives CASSQGLPTQYF.

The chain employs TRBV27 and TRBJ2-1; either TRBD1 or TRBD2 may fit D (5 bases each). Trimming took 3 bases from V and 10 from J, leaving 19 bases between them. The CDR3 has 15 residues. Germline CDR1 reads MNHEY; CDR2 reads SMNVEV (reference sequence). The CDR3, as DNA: TGTGCCAGCAGTTTCTCGACGGGACCTCTTCGGGAGCAGTTCTTC. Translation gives CASSFSTGPLREQFF.

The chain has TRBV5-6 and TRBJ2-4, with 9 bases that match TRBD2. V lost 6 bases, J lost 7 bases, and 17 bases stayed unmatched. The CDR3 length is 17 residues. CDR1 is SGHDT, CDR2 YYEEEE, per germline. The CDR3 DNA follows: TGTGCCAGCACCGATTGGGGGGTAGCGGGAGTGAGGAACATTCAGTACTTC. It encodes CASTDWGVAGVRNIQYF.

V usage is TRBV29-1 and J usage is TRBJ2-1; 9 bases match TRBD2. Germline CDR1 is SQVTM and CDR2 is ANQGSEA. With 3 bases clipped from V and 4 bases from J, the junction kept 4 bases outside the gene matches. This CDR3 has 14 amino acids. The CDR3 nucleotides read TGCAGCGTTGATGTTAGCGGGAGTTACAATGAGCAGTTCTTC. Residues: CSVDVSGSYNEQFF.

CDR3 in DNA: TGTGCCAGCAGCTCCCGGACTGATACGAACACCGGGGAGCTGTTTTTT. Amino acids: CASSSRTDTNTGELFF. This rearrangement joins TRBV5-5 to TRBJ2-2, with D tentatively TRBD2 (5 bases). This CDR3 has 16 residues. The V and J ends lost 3 bases and 0 bases respectively, with 12 bases between them. Germline V lookup: CDR1 SGHKS, CDR2 YYEKEE (reference sequence).

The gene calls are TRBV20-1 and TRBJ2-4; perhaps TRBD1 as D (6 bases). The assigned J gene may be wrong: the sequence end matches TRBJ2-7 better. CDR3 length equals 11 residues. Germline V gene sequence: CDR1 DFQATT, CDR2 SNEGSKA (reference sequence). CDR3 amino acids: CSLRAGDEQYF. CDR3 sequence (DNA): TGCAGCCTACGGGCAGGGGACGAGCAGTACTTC.

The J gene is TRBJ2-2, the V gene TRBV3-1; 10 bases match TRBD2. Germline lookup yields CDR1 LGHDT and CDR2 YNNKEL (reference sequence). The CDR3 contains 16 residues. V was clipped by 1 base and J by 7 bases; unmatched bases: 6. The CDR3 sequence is CASSQVSAGGRGELFF. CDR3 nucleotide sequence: TGTGCCAGCAGCCAAGTTTCAGCGGGGGGGCGCGGGGAGCTGTTTTTT.

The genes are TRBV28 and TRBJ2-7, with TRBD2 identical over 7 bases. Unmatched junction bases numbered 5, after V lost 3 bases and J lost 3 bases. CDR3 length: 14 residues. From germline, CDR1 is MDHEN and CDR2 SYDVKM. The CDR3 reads CASSLTGGRYEQYF. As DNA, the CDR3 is TGTGCCAGCAGTTTGACGGGGGGACGCTACGAGCAGTACTTC.

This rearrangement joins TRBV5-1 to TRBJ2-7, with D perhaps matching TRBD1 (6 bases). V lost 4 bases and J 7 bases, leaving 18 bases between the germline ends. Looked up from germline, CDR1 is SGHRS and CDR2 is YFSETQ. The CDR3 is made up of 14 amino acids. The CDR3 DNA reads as TGCGCCAGCAGCCCCCCGACAGGTTCCAATGAGCAGTACTTC. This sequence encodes CASSPPTGSNEQYF.

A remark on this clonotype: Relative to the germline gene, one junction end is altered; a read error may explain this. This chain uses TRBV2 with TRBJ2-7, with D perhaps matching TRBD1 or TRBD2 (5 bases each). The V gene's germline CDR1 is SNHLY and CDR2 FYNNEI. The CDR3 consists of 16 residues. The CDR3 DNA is TGTGCCGGCAGTGAACTACCGGGACGGGGCTCCTACGAGCAGTACTTC. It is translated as CAGSELPGRGSYEQYF. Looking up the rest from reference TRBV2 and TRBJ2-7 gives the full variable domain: EPEVTQTPSHQVTQMGQEVILRCVPISNHLYFYWYRQILGQKVEFLVSFYNNEISEKSEIFDDQFSVERPDGSNFTLKIRSTKLEDSAMYFCAGSELPGRGSYEQYFGPGTRLTVT.

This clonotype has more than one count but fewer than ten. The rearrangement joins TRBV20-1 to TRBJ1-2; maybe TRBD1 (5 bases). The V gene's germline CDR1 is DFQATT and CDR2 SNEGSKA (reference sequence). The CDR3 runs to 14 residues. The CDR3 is CRAQIQDRNYGYTF. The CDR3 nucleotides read TGCAGGGCCCAGATACAAGACAGAAACTATGGCTACACCTTC.

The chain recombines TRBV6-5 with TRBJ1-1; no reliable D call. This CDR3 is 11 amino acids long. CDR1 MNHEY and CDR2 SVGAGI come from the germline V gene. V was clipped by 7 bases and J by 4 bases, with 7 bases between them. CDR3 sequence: CASIGVTEAFF. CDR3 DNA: TGTGCCAGCATTGGGGTCACTGAAGCTTTCTTT.

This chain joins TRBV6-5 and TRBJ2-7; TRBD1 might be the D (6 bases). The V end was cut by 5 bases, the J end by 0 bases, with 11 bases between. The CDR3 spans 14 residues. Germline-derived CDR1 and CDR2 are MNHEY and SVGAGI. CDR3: CASSRQASSYEQYF. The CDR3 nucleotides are TGTGCCAGCAGTCGACAGGCTAGCTCCTACGAGCAGTACTTC.

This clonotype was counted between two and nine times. The CDR3 region is CASSQEDVSTWDYEQYF. The CDR3 DNA reads TGCGCCAGCAGCCAAGAGGACGTAAGTACATGGGACTACGAGCAGTACTTC. The rearrangement uses TRBV4-3 and TRBJ2-7; D unresolved. Germline CDR1 reads LGHNA; CDR2 reads YSLEER. V was shortened by 0 bases and J by 3 bases, with 18 bases between the two germline ends. The CDR3 runs to 17 residues.

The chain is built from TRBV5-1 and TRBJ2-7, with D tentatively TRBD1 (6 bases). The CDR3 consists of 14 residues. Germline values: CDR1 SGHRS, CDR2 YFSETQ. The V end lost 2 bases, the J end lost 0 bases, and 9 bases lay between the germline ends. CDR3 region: CASSFGQSSYEQYF. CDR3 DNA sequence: TGCGCCAGCAGCTTCGGACAGAGCTCCTACGAGCAGTACTTC.

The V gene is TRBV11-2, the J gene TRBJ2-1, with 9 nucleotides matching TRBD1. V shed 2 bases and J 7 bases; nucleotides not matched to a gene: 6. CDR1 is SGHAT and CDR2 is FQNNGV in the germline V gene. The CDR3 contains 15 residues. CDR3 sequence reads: CASSLNRGPGNEQFF. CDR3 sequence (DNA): TGTGCCAGCAGCTTAAACAGGGGGCCAGGGAATGAGCAGTTCTTC.

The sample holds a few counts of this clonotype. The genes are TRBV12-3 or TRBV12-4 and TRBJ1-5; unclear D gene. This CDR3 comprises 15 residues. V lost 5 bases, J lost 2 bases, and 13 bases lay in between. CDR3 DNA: TGTGCCAGCAGTCCCGCATGGCGCGGCAATCAGCCCCAGCATTTT. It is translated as CASSPAWRGNQPQHF.

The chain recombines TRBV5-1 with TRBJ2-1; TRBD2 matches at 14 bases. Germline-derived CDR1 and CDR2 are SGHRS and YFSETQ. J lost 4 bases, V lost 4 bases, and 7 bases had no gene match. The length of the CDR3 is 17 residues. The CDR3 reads CASSGGLAGVGYNEQFF. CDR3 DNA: TGCGCCAGCAGCGGGGGACTAGCGGGAGTAGGGTACAATGAGCAGTTCTTC.

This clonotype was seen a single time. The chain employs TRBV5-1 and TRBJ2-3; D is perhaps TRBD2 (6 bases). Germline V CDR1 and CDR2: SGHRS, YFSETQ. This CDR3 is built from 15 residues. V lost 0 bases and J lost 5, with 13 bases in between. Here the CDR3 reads CASSLVVGGIDTQYF. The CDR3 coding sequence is TGCGCCAGCAGCTTGGTGGTGGGGGGAATAGATACGCAGTATTTT.

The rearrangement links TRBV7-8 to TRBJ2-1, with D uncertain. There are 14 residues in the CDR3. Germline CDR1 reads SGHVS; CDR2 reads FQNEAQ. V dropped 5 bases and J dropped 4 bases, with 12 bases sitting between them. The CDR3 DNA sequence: TGTGCCAGCAGCGTAGAGTACTTATACAATGAGCAGTTCTTC. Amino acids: CASSVEYLYNEQFF.

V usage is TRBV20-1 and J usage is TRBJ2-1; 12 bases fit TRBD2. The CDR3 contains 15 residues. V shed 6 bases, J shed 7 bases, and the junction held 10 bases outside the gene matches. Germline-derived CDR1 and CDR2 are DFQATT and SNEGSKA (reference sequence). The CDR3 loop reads CSAISSGGAVNEQFF. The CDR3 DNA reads TGCAGTGCAATTTCTAGCGGGGGGGCCGTAAATGAGCAGTTCTTC.

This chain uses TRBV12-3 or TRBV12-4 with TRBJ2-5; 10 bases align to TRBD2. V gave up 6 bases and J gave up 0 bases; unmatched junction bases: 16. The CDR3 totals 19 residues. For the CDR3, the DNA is TGTGCCAGCAGCCCTACCACTAGCGGGACCCAGAGATACCAAGAGACCCAGTACTTC. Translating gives CASSPTTSGTQRYQETQYF.

This CDR3 reads CASSEDAGGADTQYF. DNA of the CDR3: TGTGCCAGCAGTGAAGACGCGGGAGGAGCAGATACGCAGTATTTT. J is TRBJ2-3 and V is TRBV6-4, with 8 bases matching TRBD2. CDR3 length equals 15 residues. Germline CDR1 is MRHNA and CDR2 is SNTAGT. Trimming cost V 3 bases and J 4 bases; bases outside gene matches: 6.

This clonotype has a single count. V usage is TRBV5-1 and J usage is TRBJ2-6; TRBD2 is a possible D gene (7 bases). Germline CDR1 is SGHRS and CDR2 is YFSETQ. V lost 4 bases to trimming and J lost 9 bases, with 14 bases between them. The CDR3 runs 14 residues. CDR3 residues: CASSGGGGLNVLTF. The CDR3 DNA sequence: TGCGCCAGCAGCGGGGGAGGGGGTCTCAACGTCCTGACTTTC.

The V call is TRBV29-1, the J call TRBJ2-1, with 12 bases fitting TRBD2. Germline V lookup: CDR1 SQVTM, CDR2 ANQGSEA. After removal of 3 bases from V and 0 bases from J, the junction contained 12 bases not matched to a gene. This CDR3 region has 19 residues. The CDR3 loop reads CSVEGGGLAGKSSYNEQFF. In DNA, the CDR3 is TGCAGCGTTGAGGGGGGAGGACTAGCGGGGAAAAGCTCCTACAATGAGCAGTTCTTC.

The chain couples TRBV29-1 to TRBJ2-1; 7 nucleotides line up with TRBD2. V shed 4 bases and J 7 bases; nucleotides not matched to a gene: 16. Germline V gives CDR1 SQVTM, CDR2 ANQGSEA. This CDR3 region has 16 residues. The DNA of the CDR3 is TGCAGCGTTGTGAAGGGTATAGGAGCGGGAAATAATGAGCAGTTCTTC. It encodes CSVVKGIGAGNNEQFF.

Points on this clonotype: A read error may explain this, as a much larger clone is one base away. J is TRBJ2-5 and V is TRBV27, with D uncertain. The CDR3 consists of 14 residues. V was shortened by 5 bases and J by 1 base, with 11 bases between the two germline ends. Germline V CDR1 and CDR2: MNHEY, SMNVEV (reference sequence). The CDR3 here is CASSVQRPQETQYF. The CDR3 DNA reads TGTGCCAGCAGTGTACAGAGGCCCCAAGAGACCCAGTACTTC.

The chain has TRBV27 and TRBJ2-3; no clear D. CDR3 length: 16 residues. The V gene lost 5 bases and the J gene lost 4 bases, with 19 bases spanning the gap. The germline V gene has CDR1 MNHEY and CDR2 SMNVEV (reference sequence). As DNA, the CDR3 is TGTGCCAGCAGTGGGATAATGAGAGCAAACGCAGATACGCAGTATTTT. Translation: CASSGIMRANADTQYF.